Listed below are T cell receptor beta chains from one sample, sequenced in a study of memory CD4+ T cells and cytomegalovirus serostatus. Using immunoSEQ multiplex PCR, the repertoire was profiled, and TCRdb retains in-frame clones only, with some absent. The table records tens of thousands of clones, roughly 76% of them present only once. Sequencing was done on a sample of memory CD4+ T cells from blood. The source of these receptors is an adult in good health and CMV-seropositive. Both conserved end residues are part of each CDR3. Each record gives: CDR3 length, J gene, clone size, V gene, D gene, CDR3 protein, CDR3 DNA. D genes are given only for firm matches. Clone size, where shown, is once, few, many, or a class for clones that have expanded.

14 | TRBJ2-5 | once | TRBV28 | - | CASSLMGTQETQYF | TGTGCCAGCAGTTTAATGGGGACCCAAGAGACCCAGTACTTC
16 | TRBJ1-5 | - | TRBV19 | - | CASSIVGSYQGQPQHF | TGTGCCAGTAGTATAGTGGGATCATATCAAGGGCAGCCCCAGCATTTT
14 | TRBJ1-6 | - | TRBV4-1 | - | CASRVGYVDSPLHF | TGCGCCAGCAGGGTGGGGTACGTGGATTCACCCCTCCACTTT
16 | TRBJ2-3 | - | TRBV7-3 | TRBD2 | CASSLGPPGGEDTQYF | TGTGCCAGCAGCTTAGGGCCCCCGGGAGGGGAAGATACGCAGTATTTT
13 | TRBJ1-1 | - | TRBV7-8 | - | CASSENENTEAFF | TGTGCCAGCAGCGAAAACGAGAACACTGAAGCTTTCTTT
13 | TRBJ2-2 | - | TRBV7-3 | - | CASSLQDTGELFF | TGTGCCAGCAGCTTACAGGACACCGGGGAGCTGTTTTTT
11 | TRBJ1-2 | - | TRBV5-6 | - | CASSFSGGYTF | TGTGCCAGCAGCTTTAGTGGTGGCTACACCTTC
14 | TRBJ2-5 | - | TRBV7-9 | - | CASSSSIGRETQYF | TGTGCCAGCAGCTCCTCGATCGGACGAGAGACCCAGTACTTC
15 | TRBJ2-2 | - | TRBV7-3 | TRBD1 | CASSPDRVDTGELFF | TGTGCCAGCAGCCCGGACAGGGTGGACACCGGGGAGCTGTTTTTT
13 | TRBJ2-7 | - | TRBV11-2 | - | CASSSQRVGEQYF | TGTGCCAGCAGCTCCCAAAGAGTGGGCGAGCAGTACTTC
13 | TRBJ1-1 | - | TRBV7-3 | TRBD1 | CASSTLTGTEAFF | TGTGCCAGCAGCACCCTGACAGGGACTGAAGCTTTCTTT
16 | TRBJ1-1 | - | TRBV4-1 | - | CASSLATRRTNTEAFF | TGCGCCAGCAGCCTCGCTACCCGGCGTACGAACACTGAAGCTTTCTTT
15 | TRBJ1-5 | - | TRBV4-1 | TRBD1 | CASSQDGTVNQPQHF | TGCGCCAGCAGCCAAGATGGGACAGTCAATCAGCCCCAGCATTTT
14 | TRBJ1-1 | few | TRBV9 | - | CASREGSGAGEAFF | TGTGCCAGCAGGGAGGGATCGGGGGCAGGAGAAGCTTTCTTT
17 | TRBJ2-3 | - | TRBV7-2 | TRBD1 | CASSLTPGTGSGDTQYF | TGTGCCAGCAGCTTAACCCCCGGGACAGGGAGCGGAGATACGCAGTATTTT
16 | TRBJ2-2 | once | TRBV10-2 | TRBD1 | CASSDGRDRGDGELFF | TGCGCCAGCAGTGATGGCCGGGACAGGGGGGACGGGGAGCTGTTTTTT
16 | TRBJ2-2 | once | TRBV2 | TRBD1 | CASSEEGTGNTGELFF | TGTGCCAGCAGTGAAGAAGGGACAGGGAACACCGGGGAGCTGTTTTTT
13 | TRBJ1-2 | few | TRBV14 | - | CASSQDMYYGYTF | TGTGCCAGCAGCCAAGATATGTACTATGGCTACACCTTC
15 | TRBJ1-6 | - | TRBV5-1 | - | CASSLAGTLDSPLHF | TGCGCCAGCAGCTTGGCCGGGACGCTAGATTCACCCCTCCACTTT
15 | TRBJ1-4 | few | TRBV13 | - | CASSSGGGFNEKLFF | TGTGCCAGCAGCTCGGGAGGTGGATTTAATGAAAAACTGTTTTTT
14 | TRBJ2-5 | few | TRBV7-9 | TRBD1 | CASSARDRAETQYF | TGTGCCAGCAGCGCAAGGGACAGGGCCGAGACCCAGTACTTC
15 | TRBJ2-7 | - | TRBV7-3 | TRBD1 | CASSTAGQGTYEQYF | TGTGCCAGCAGCACGGCGGGACAGGGAACCTACGAGCAGTACTTC
17 | TRBJ2-1 | - | TRBV27 | - | CASSSPGTPSSYNEQFF | TGTGCCAGCAGTTCCCCCGGGACCCCGAGCTCCTACAATGAGCAGTTCTTC
14 | TRBJ2-7 | - | TRBV19 | - | CASSWAGLSYEQYF | TGTGCCAGTAGCTGGGCAGGGTTGTCCTACGAGCAGTACTTC
16 | TRBJ2-1 | - | TRBV6-6 | - | CASSSNPGTFGGEQFF | TGTGCCAGCAGTTCTAACCCCGGGACTTTCGGAGGTGAGCAGTTCTTC
13 | TRBJ1-1 | - | TRBV29-1 | - | CSVQRDRNTEAFF | TGCAGCGTTCAAAGGGACCGCAACACTGAAGCTTTCTTT
13 | TRBJ1-2 | - | TRBV7-2 | - | CASASVVHQGYTF | TGTGCCAGCGCCTCGGTGGTTCATCAGGGCTACACCTTC
13 | TRBJ1-5 | - | TRBV6-6 | - | CASSRGTGTPQHF | TGTGCCAGCAGCAGAGGGACCGGGACTCCCCAGCATTTT
11 | TRBJ1-2 | - | TRBV25-1 | - | CASSARYGYTF | TGTGCCAGCAGTGCTAGGTATGGCTACACCTTC
15 | TRBJ1-5 | - | TRBV2 | TRBD1 | CASSLDRGGNQPQHF | TGTGCCAGCAGCTTAGACAGGGGCGGGAATCAGCCCCAGCATTTT
15 | TRBJ2-3 | - | TRBV7-2 | TRBD1 | CASSFSGQGEDTQYF | TGTGCCAGCAGTTTTTCTGGACAGGGCGAGGATACGCAGTATTTT
15 | TRBJ2-3 | - | TRBV5-1 | TRBD2 | CASSRVAGGVDTQYF | TGCGCCAGCAGTCGGGTTGCGGGGGGCGTCGATACGCAGTATTTT
12 | TRBJ1-1 | - | TRBV5-5 | - | CASSLRWTEAFF | TGTGCCAGCAGCTTGAGGTGGACTGAAGCTTTCTTT
13 | TRBJ1-2 | - | TRBV30 | TRBD1 | CAWNNRGYYGYTF | TGTGCCTGGAATAACAGGGGCTACTATGGCTACACCTTC
20 | TRBJ2-3 | - | TRBV7-8 | TRBD2 | CASSLHPDWGGPFSTDTQYF | TGTGCCAGCAGCTTGCATCCCGACTGGGGGGGTCCATTTAGCACAGATACGCAGTATTTT
17 | TRBJ2-5 | - | TRBV6-1 | TRBD2 | CASSESVGGGRAETQYF | TGTGCCAGCAGTGAATCGGTCGGGGGCGGGAGGGCGGAGACCCAGTACTTC
13 | TRBJ2-3 | - | TRBV4-2 | - | CASSPAVGDTQYF | TGTGCCAGCAGCCCCGCCGTTGGAGATACGCAGTATTTT
15 | TRBJ1-5 | - | TRBV27 | - | CASNRLSTFNQPQHF | TGTGCCAGCAATCGCTTAAGTACTTTCAATCAGCCCCAGCATTTT
13 | TRBJ1-3 | once | TRBV5-4 | - | CASSPRSGNTIYF | TGTGCCAGCAGCCCCCGCTCTGGAAACACCATATATTTT
10 | TRBJ1-2 | - | TRBV20-1 | - | CSARDQGYTF | TGCAGTGCTAGAGATCAGGGCTACACCTTC
15 | TRBJ2-5 | - | TRBV15 | - | CATSRDLGYQETQYF | TGTGCCACCAGCAGAGATCTAGGGTACCAAGAGACCCAGTACTTC
13 | TRBJ2-7 | few | TRBV7-8 | - | CASSLERVGEQYF | TGTGCCAGCAGCTTAGAGCGGGTGGGCGAGCAGTACTTC
14 | TRBJ1-4 | few | TRBV7-9 | - | CASSLGQSNEKLFF | TGTGCCAGCAGCCTGGGGCAGTCTAATGAAAAACTGTTTTTT
15 | TRBJ2-1 | once | TRBV10-2 | - | CASNDDLGVYNEQFF | TGCGCCAGCAATGACGATCTCGGGGTATACAATGAGCAGTTCTTC
15 | TRBJ1-2 | - | TRBV7-9 | TRBD1 | CASSSGQGTYYGYTF | TGTGCCAGCAGCTCTGGACAGGGGACGTACTATGGCTACACCTTC
15 | TRBJ2-7 | once | TRBV29-1 | TRBD1 | CSVQTRDRGAYEQYF | TGCAGCGTTCAAACCCGGGACAGGGGAGCCTACGAGCAGTACTTC
15 | TRBJ1-2 | - | TRBV5-1 | TRBD1 | CASSLDGTANYGYTF | TGCGCCAGCAGCTTGGATGGGACAGCTAACTATGGCTACACCTTC
15 | TRBJ2-1 | once | TRBV7-9 | - | CASSGGTLSYNEQFF | TGTGCCAGTAGTGGGGGGACTCTCTCCTACAATGAGCAGTTCTTC
16 | TRBJ2-1 | few | TRBV14 | TRBD1 | CASSRLGTGIDNEQFF | TGTGCCAGCAGCCGACTAGGGACAGGGATAGACAATGAGCAGTTCTTC
15 | TRBJ2-1 | - | TRBV5-1 | TRBD2 | CASSTGTSGDNEQFF | TGCGCCAGCAGCACCGGGACTAGCGGGGACAATGAGCAGTTCTTC
12 | TRBJ2-1 | - | TRBV6-5 | - | CASSDIYNEQFF | TGTGCCAGCAGCGACATCTACAATGAGCAGTTCTTC
14 | TRBJ2-7 | - | TRBV13 | TRBD1 | CASSGPGQDYEQYF | TGTGCCAGCAGCGGTCCGGGACAGGACTACGAGCAGTACTTC
15 | TRBJ2-1 | - | TRBV5-6 | TRBD2 | CASSLAGGLYNEQFF | TGTGCCAGCAGCTTAGCGGGAGGGCTCTACAATGAGCAGTTCTTC